Listed here are 12 T cell receptor beta chains from one sample, sequenced in a study of T cells in Graves' hyperthyroidism and ophthalmopathy. Amplification targeted TCR beta CDR3 regions from RNA transcripts. HTBI primers were the set used in a first-round RT-PCR of the TCR CDR3. Via MiXCR, TCRdb re-called the multiplex PCR reads, giving one row per CDR3 protein. This sample has approximately 690,000 distinct CDR3 sequences, with 14% found just once. Sample: blood. Receptors originate from a woman between 45 and 65 years old with Graves' ophthalmopathy.

This clonotype was counted at least ten times. The CDR3 DNA reads as TGTGCCAGCACCACAGGGGGCACATATCCCTACGAGCAGTACTTC. It yields the protein CASTTGGTYPYEQYF. The chain recombines TRBV12-3 or TRBV12-4 with TRBJ2-7, with 9 positions matching TRBD1. The CDR3 has 15 residues. The V segment lost 7 bases and the J segment 2 bases; nucleotides outside the gene matches: 9.

This clonotype was recorded at least ten times. The chain has TRBV12-3 or TRBV12-4 and TRBJ1-1, with D uncertain. The germline V and J ends were trimmed by 6 bases and 2 bases, with 13 bases remaining between them. This CDR3 has 14 residues. CDR3 amino acids: CASSLRRVNTEAFF. CDR3 sequence (DNA): TGTGCCAGCAGCCTTAGGCGGGTAAACACTGAAGCTTTCTTT.

The V call is TRBV9, the J call TRBJ2-2; 9 bases map to TRBD2. The CDR3 spans 16 residues. V was pared by 2 bases and J by 4 bases, with 6 bases of the junction left unmatched. Germline values: CDR1 SGDLS, CDR2 YYNGEE. CDR3 protein: CASSVYSGSSTGELFF. The CDR3 DNA follows: TGTGCCAGCAGCGTCTATAGCGGGAGTTCCACCGGGGAGCTGTTTTTT.

This clonotype was recorded at least ten times. The chain couples TRBV27 to TRBJ1-1, with 7 nucleotides matching TRBD1. CDR3 length: 17 residues. The J segment lost 3 bases and the V segment lost 4 bases, leaving 14 bases of the junction unmatched. The germline CDR1 and CDR2 sequences are MNHEY and SMNVEV (reference sequence). The CDR3 nucleotides read TGTGCCAGCAGTTCGCAAAACACACAGGGGAAGGACACTGAAGCTTTCTTT. Translating gives CASSSQNTQGKDTEAFF.

In the case of this clonotype: A much larger clone lies a single base off, so this may be a read error. The chain recombines TRBV28 with TRBJ1-1, with D maybe TRBD1 (6 bases). In germline, CDR1 is MDHEN, CDR2 SYDVKM. Trimming pared 6 bases from V and 8 bases from J, leaving 19 bases between. CDR3 length: 14 residues. CDR3 protein: CASSSLRGGGEAFF. The CDR3 nucleotides are TGTGCCAGCAGCTCACTAAGGGGGGGGGGGGAAGCTTTCTTT.

In this sample, this clonotype turned up many times. The chain carries TRBV20-1 and TRBJ2-5; D gene ambiguous. The CDR3 is 10 residues long. From germline, CDR1 is DFQATT and CDR2 SNEGSKA (reference sequence). Trimming removed 5 bases from V and 4 bases from J, with 5 bases in between. The CDR3 reads CSAGLETQYF. CDR3 sequence (DNA): TGCAGTGCTGGATTAGAGACCCAGTACTTC.

This clonotype showed up many times. V is TRBV6-2 or TRBV6-3 and J is TRBJ2-5; 8 bases match TRBD2. CDR3 size: 11 residues. CDR1 is MNHEY, CDR2 SVGEGT, per germline. The trim removed 6 bases at V and 12 bases at J, leaving 6 bases unmatched. CDR3 DNA: TGTGCCAGCAGATCGGGACTAGGAAAGTACTTC. Translating it yields CASRSGLGKYF.

This chain uses TRBV4-3 with TRBJ2-2, with 10 bases matching TRBD1. V lost 3 bases, J lost 2 bases, and 6 bases stayed unmatched. The germline V gene has CDR1 LGHNA and CDR2 YSLEER. This CDR3 has 17 residues. CDR3 protein: CASSQEDRGRNTGELFF. CDR3 nucleotide sequence: TGCGCCAGCAGCCAGGAAGACAGGGGGCGTAACACCGGGGAGCTGTTTTTT.

This clonotype has just a few counts. The chain combines TRBV9 with TRBJ2-1; no definite D call. The CDR3 runs to 13 residues. Trimming cost V 2 bases and J 7 bases, with 10 bases left between them. Germline V gene data show CDR1 as SGDLS and CDR2 as YYNGEE. CDR3 protein: CASSVYSRNEQFF. CDR3 nucleotide sequence: TGTGCCAGCAGCGTCTATTCCCGGAATGAGCAGTTCTTC.

The table lists this clonotype with many counts. The chain joins TRBV3-2 to TRBJ2-1; the DNA was not compared with TRBD2, the D call given in the table. TRBV3-2 has pseudogene status. CDR3 length: 15 residues. CDR3 sequence reads: CASSPSGGSLDEQFF. In DNA form, the CDR3 reads TGTGCCAGCAGCCCCTCGGGCGGGAGTCTCGATGAGCAGTTCTTC.

This clonotype was seen ten or more times. The CDR3 loop reads CASGTGYPTKQYF. CDR3 coding DNA: TGTGCCAGCGGAACAGGCTATCCTACGAAGCAGTACTTC. The chain couples TRBV28 to TRBJ2-7; maybe TRBD1 (5 bases). V was pared by 8 bases and J by 8 bases, with 19 bases between. Germline CDR1 is MDHEN and CDR2 is SYDVKM. The CDR3 has 13 amino acids.

There are many counts of this clonotype. The chain links TRBV11-2 to TRBJ1-1, with D unclear. The CDR3 loop spans 16 amino acids. Trimming shortened V by 1 base and J by 0 bases, and 12 bases separated the two germline ends. Germline V gene data show CDR1 as SGHAT and CDR2 as FQNNGV. CDR3 loop: CASSLVVGDMNTEAFF. Written as DNA, the CDR3 is TGTGCCAGCAGCTTAGTCGTAGGAGACATGAACACTGAAGCTTTCTTT. The complete variable domain, with remaining parts taken from reference TRBV11-2 and TRBJ1-1, reads EAGVAQSPRYKIIEKRQSVAFWCNPISGHATLYWYQQILGQGPKLLIQFQNNGVVDDSQLPKDRFSAERLKGVDSTLKIQPAKLEDSAVYLCASSLVVGDMNTEAFFGQGTRLTVV.